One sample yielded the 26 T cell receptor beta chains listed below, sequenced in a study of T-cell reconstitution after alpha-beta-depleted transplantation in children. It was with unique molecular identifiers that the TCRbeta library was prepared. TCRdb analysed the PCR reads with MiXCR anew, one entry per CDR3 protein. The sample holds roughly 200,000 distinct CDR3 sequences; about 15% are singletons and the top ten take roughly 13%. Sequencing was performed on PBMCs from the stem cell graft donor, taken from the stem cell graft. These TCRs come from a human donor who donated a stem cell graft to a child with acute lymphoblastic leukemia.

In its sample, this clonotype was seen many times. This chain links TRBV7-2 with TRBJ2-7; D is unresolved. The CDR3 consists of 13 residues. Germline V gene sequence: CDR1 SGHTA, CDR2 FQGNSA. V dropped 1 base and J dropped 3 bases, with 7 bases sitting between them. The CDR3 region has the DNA TGTGCCAGCAGCTTAGGACAAATCTACGAGCAGTACTTC. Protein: CASSLGQIYEQYF. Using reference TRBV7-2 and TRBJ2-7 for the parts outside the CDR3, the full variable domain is GAGVSQSPSNKVTEKGKDVELRCDPISGHTALYWYRQSLGQGLEFLIYFQGNSAPDKSGLPSDRFSAERTGGSVSTLTIQRTQQEDSAVYLCASSLGQIYEQYFGPGTRLTVT.

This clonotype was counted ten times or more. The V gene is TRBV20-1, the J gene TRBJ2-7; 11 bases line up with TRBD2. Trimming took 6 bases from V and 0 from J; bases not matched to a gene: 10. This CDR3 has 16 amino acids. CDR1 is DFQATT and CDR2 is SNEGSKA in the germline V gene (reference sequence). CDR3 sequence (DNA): TGCAGTGCGAGTGGGACTAGCGGAAAGAGCTCCTACGAGCAGTACTTC. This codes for CSASGTSGKSSYEQYF.

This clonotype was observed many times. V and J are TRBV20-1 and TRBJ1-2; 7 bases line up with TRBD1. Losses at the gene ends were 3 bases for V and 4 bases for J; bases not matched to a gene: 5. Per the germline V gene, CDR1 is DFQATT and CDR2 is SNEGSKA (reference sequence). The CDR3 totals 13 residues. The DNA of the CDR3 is TGCAGTGCTAGGGAGGACAGGCTCTATGGCTACACCTTC. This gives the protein CSAREDRLYGYTF.

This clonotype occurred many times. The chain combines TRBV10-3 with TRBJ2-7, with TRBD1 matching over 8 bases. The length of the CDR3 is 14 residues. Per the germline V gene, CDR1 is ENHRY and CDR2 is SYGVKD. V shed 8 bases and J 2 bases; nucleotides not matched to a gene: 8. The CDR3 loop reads CAIRPGTGPYEQYF. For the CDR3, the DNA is TGTGCCATCCGCCCGGGGACAGGCCCCTACGAGCAGTACTTC.

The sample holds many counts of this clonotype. CDR3 residues: CASSEADGSSGNTIYF. In DNA, the CDR3 is TGTGCCAGCAGTGAAGCAGACGGAAGCTCTGGAAACACCATATATTTT. The V and J genes are TRBV2 and TRBJ1-3; the D is unclear. Deletions cut 0 bases from V and 0 bases from J, with 9 bases between. The CDR3 is made up of 16 amino acids. From germline, CDR1 is SNHLY and CDR2 FYNNEI.

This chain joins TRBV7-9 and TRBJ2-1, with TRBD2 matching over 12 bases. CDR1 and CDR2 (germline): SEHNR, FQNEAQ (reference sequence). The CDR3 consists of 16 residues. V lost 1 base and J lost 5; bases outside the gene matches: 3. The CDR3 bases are TGTGCCAGCAGCTTAGGGACTAGCGGGAAACACAATGAGCAGTTCTTC. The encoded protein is CASSLGTSGKHNEQFF.

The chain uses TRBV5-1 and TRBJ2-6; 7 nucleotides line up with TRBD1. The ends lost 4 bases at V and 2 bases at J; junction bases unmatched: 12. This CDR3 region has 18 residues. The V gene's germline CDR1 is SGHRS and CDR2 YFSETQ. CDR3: CASSPGQAGVAGANVLTF. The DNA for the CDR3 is TGCGCCAGCAGCCCAGGACAGGCTGGAGTAGCTGGGGCCAACGTCCTGACTTTC.

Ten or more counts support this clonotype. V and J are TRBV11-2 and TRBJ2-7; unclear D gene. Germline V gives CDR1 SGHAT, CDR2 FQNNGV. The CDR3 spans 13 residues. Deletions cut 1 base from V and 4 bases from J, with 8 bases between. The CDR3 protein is CASSLGWGYEQYF. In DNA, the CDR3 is TGTGCCAGCAGCTTAGGGTGGGGTTACGAGCAGTACTTC.

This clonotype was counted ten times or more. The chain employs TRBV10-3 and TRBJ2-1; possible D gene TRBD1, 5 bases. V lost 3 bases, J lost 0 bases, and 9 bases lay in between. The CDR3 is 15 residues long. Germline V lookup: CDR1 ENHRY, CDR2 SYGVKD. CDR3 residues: CAISDYRSSYNEQFF. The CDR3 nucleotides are TGTGCCATCAGTGACTACAGGAGCTCCTACAATGAGCAGTTCTTC.

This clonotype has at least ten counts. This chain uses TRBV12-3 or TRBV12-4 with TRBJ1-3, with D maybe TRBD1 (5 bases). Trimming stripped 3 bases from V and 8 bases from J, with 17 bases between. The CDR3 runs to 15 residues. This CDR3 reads CASSFTGGSGYTIYF. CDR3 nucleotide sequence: TGTGCCAGCAGTTTCACAGGCGGCTCAGGGTACACCATATATTTT.

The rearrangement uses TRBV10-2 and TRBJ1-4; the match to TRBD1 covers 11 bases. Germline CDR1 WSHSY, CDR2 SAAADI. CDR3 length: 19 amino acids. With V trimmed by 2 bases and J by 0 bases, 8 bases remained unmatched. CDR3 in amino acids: CASSERTGGASATNEKLFF. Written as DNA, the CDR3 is TGCGCCAGCAGTGAGAGGACAGGGGGCGCCTCGGCAACTAATGAAAAACTGTTTTTT.

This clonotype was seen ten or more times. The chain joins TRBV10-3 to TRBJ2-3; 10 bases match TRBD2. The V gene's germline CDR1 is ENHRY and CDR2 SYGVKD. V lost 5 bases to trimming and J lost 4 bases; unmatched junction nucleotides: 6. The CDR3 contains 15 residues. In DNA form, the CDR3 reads TGTGCCATCAGTAATAGCGGGAGGCCCGCAGATACGCAGTATTTT. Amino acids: CAISNSGRPADTQYF.

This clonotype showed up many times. CDR3 in amino acids: CSVGQGKGTQYF. In DNA, the CDR3 is TGCAGCGTCGGACAGGGGAAGGGGACCCAGTACTTC. The V call is TRBV29-1, the J call TRBJ2-5, with 9 bases matching TRBD1. The germline V gene has CDR1 SQVTM and CDR2 ANQGSEA. This CDR3 spans 12 amino acids. With 6 bases clipped from V and 7 bases from J, the junction kept 6 bases outside the gene matches.

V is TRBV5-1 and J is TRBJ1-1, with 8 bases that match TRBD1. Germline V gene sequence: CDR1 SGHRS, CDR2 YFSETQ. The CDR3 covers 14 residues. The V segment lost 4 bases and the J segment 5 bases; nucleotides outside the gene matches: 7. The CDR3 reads CASSPDRERTEAFF. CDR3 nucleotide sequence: TGCGCCAGCAGCCCGGACAGGGAGAGGACTGAAGCTTTCTTT.

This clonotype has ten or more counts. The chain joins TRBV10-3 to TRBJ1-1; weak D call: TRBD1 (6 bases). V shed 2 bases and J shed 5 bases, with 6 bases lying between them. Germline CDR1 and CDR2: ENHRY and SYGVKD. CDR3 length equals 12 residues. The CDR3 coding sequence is TGTGCCATCAGTGAGCAGGGGACTGAAGCTTTCTTT. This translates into CAISEQGTEAFF.

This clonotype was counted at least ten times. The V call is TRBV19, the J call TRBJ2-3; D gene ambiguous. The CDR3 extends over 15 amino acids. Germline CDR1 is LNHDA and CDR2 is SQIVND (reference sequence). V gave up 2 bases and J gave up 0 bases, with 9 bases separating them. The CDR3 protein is CASSITLESTDTQYF. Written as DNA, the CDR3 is TGTGCCAGTAGTATAACCCTCGAAAGCACAGATACGCAGTATTTT.

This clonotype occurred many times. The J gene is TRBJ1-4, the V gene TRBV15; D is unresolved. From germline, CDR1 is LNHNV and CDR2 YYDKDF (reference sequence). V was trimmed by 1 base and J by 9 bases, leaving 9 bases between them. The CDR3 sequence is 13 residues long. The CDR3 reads CATSRVPSQKLFF. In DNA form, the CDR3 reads TGTGCCACCAGCAGAGTTCCCTCTCAAAAACTGTTTTTT.

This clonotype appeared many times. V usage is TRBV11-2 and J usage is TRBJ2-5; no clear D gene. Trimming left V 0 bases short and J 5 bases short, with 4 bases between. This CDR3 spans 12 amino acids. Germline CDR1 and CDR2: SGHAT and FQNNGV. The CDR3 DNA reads TGTGCCAGCAGCTTAGATTCTGAGACCCAGTACTTC. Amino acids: CASSLDSETQYF.

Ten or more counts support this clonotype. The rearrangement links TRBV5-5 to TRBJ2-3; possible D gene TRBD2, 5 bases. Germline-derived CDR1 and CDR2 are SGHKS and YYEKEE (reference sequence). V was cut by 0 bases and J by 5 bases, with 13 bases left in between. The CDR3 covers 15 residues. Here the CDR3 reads CASSLELAAVDTQYF. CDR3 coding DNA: TGTGCCAGCAGCTTGGAGCTAGCCGCGGTAGATACGCAGTATTTT.

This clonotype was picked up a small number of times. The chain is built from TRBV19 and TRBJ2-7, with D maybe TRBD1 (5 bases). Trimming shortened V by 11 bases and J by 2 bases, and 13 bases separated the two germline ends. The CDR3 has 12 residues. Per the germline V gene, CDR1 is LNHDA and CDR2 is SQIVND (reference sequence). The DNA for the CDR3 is TGTGCCTGCCAGGGTTCCACCTACGAGCAGTACTTC. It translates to CACQGSTYEQYF.

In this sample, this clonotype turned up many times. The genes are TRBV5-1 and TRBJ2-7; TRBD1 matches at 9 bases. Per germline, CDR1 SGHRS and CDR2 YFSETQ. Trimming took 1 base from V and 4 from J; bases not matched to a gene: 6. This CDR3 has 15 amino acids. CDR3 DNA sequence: TGCGCCAGCAGCTTGCCCCGGGACAGGGATTACGAGCAGTACTTC. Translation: CASSLPRDRDYEQYF.

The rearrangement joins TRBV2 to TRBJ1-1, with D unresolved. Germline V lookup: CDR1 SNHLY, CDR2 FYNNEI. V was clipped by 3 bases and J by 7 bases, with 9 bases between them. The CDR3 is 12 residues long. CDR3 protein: CASSEWADEAFF. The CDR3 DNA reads TGTGCCAGCAGTGAGTGGGCAGATGAAGCTTTCTTT.

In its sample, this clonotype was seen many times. This CDR3 is CASATRSGGQPQHF. The CDR3 bases are TGTGCCAGCGCCACCCGATCGGGAGGCCAGCCCCAGCATTTT. The V gene is TRBV18, the J gene TRBJ1-5; D gene ambiguous. Trimming stripped 8 bases from V and 7 bases from J, with 18 bases between. Germline values: CDR1 KGHSH, CDR2 LQKENI. This CDR3 has 14 amino acids.

In DNA, the CDR3 is TGTGCCAGCAGCCGGGACAGGGGAATTGGGGAGCAGTACTTC. Its translation: CASSRDRGIGEQYF. The gene calls are TRBV5-4 and TRBJ2-7; 10 nucleotides line up with TRBD1. The CDR3 sequence is 14 residues long. Trimming at V came to 4 bases and at J to 7 bases, leaving 8 bases not matched to a gene. CDR1 and CDR2 from the germline V gene are SGHNT and YYREEE (reference sequence).

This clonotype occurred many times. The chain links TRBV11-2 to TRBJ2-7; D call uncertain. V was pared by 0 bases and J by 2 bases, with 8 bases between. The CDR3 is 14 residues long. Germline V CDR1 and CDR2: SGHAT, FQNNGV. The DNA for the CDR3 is TGTGCCAGCAGCTTAGATCTGACCCCCTACGAGCAGTACTTC. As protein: CASSLDLTPYEQYF.

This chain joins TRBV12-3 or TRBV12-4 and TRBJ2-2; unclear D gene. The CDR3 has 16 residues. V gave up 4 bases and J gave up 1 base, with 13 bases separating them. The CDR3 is CASSSPAWQNTGELFF. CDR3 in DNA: TGTGCCAGCAGTTCCCCCGCGTGGCAGAACACCGGGGAGCTGTTTTTT.